Shown below are 11 T cell receptor beta chains from a single sample sequenced in a study of blood T cell repertoires in COVID-19. The repertoire was sequenced with immunoSEQ multiplex PCR; TCRdb's copy has only in-frame clones and lacks some. The data show about 240,000 clones, over 75% seen once. Sample: peripheral blood. These TCRs come from a young man who had recovered from COVID-19.

The chain joins TRBV5-1 to TRBJ1-2; no firm D call. Germline V gene lookup returns CDR1 SGHRS and CDR2 YFSETQ. CDR3 length: 14 residues. V lost 7 bases to trimming and J lost 3 bases, with 16 bases between them. The CDR3 sequence is CASSPPGFDYGYTF. The CDR3 nucleotides read TGCGCCAGCTCCCCCCCGGGGTTCGACTATGGCTACACCTTC.

The chain employs TRBV2 and TRBJ2-5; D gene ambiguous. Germline loops: CDR1 SNHLY, CDR2 FYNNEI. V lost 3 bases and J lost 2, with 10 bases in between. The CDR3 runs to 14 residues. The chain's CDR3 is CASSDSSIQETQYF. CDR3 bases: TGTGCCAGCAGTGATAGTTCGATACAAGAGACCCAGTACTTC.

The chain is built from TRBV27 and TRBJ1-2; TRBD1 might be the D (6 bases). Germline V gene lookup returns CDR1 MNHEY and CDR2 SMNVEV (reference sequence). V was shortened by 5 bases and J by 1 base, with 20 bases between the two germline ends. The CDR3 totals 17 residues. CDR3 bases: TGTGCCAGCAGTCCCTCCTACAGGACAGAGCTTAACTATGGCTACACCTTC. It encodes CASSPSYRTELNYGYTF.

This chain joins TRBV3-1 (or the pseudogene TRBV3-2) and TRBJ1-4; unclear D gene. Germline lookup yields CDR1 LGHDT and CDR2 YNNKEL (reference sequence). The CDR3 loop spans 15 amino acids. The V gene lost 6 bases and the J gene lost 1 base, with 12 bases spanning the gap. In DNA, the CDR3 is TGTGCCAGCAGTGAGGGAGAGGGAACTAATGAAAAACTGTTTTTT. Residues: CASSEGEGTNEKLFF.

This clone was picked up a small number of times. This chain links TRBV7-8 with TRBJ1-5, with a weak D call TRBD1 (6 bases). Trimming removed 5 bases at V and 4 bases at J, with 12 bases between. Germline CDR1 is SGHVS and CDR2 is FQNEAQ. The CDR3 extends over 14 amino acids. CDR3 sequence (DNA): TGTGCCAGCAGCCCAGGGGCACGGAATCAGCCCCAGCATTTT. This translates into CASSPGARNQPQHF.

V and J are TRBV25-1 and TRBJ1-2; 9 nucleotides line up with TRBD1. From germline, CDR1 is MGHDK and CDR2 SYGVNS. Trimming took 1 base from V and 4 from J; bases not matched to a gene: 4. The CDR3 sequence is 15 residues long. The CDR3 spells CASSESGTGLYGYTF. In DNA, the CDR3 is TGTGCCAGCAGTGAATCCGGGACAGGGCTCTATGGCTACACCTTC.

CDR3 coding DNA: TGTGCCAGCAGCGTGGCAGATAATGAGCAGTTCTTC. Translating it yields CASSVADNEQFF. The chain employs TRBV9 and TRBJ2-1, with D hard to call. Germline lookup yields CDR1 SGDLS and CDR2 YYNGEE. The CDR3 covers 12 residues. V was pared by 2 bases and J by 7 bases, with 7 bases between.

The CDR3 protein is CASRQPGQNYGYTF. The CDR3 coding sequence is TGCGCCAGCAGACAACCGGGACAGAACTATGGCTACACCTTC. The chain recombines TRBV5-1 with TRBJ1-2, with 7 nucleotides matching TRBD1. Losses at the gene ends were 5 bases for V and 2 bases for J; bases not matched to a gene: 6. The CDR3 has 14 residues. Germline V gene data show CDR1 as SGHRS and CDR2 as YFSETQ.

This clone has more than one count but fewer than ten. The J gene is TRBJ1-6, the V gene TRBV3-1 (or the pseudogene TRBV3-2); 7 bases align to TRBD1. The germline CDR1 and CDR2 sequences are LGHDT and YNNKEL (reference sequence). The CDR3 sequence is 15 residues long. The junction had 9 bases not matched to a gene; V was cut back by 6 bases and J by 7 bases. The CDR3 sequence: CASRTSGTANSPLHF. DNA of the CDR3: TGTGCCAGCAGGACCTCCGGGACAGCCAATTCACCCCTCCACTTT.

V gene TRBV6-5 combines with J gene TRBJ2-5; perhaps TRBD2 as D (7 bases). V lost 6 bases to trimming and J lost 5 bases, with 19 bases between them. In germline, CDR1 is MNHEY, CDR2 SVGAGI. This CDR3 has 15 residues. The CDR3 DNA reads as TGTGCCAGCAGGGAGGGGGGGGGCCAGTCGGAGACCCAGTACTTC. Protein: CASREGGGQSETQYF.

The CDR3 loop is CASSSGGGLAFF. CDR3 DNA sequence: TGTGCCAGCAGTAGCGGAGGGGGCCTGGCTTTCTTT. V usage is TRBV5-6 and J usage is TRBJ1-1; 7 nucleotides align to TRBD1. Germline V lookup: CDR1 SGHDT, CDR2 YYEEEE. CDR3 length: 12 amino acids. J was trimmed by 11 bases and V by 5 bases; bases with no gene match: 9.